Described below is a single T cell receptor beta chain sequence and its context. Antigen specificity is unknown. This CDR3 has 16 amino acids. Germline values: CDR1 MNHEY, CDR2 SVGEGT. The libraries of TRB cDNA were constructed through 5' RACE using UMI labels. TCRdb re-called the 5' RACE reads; one entry per CDR3 protein, DNA not given. Here the sample table reports about 70,000 distinct CDR3 sequences. These data originate in a study of CXCR3-negative and CXCR3-positive naive CD8 T cells. Regarding the study as a whole: Naive subsets were similarly diverse, while memory CD8+ repertoires were much less diverse. TRB CDR3 hydrophobicity was greater in CXCR3-positive naive cells than in CXCR3-negative naive cells.

The rearrangement links TRBV6-2 or TRBV6-3 to TRBJ2-1; TCRdb's D gene call, TRBD2, goes unchecked for lack of DNA. The sequence came from a human donor in good health. Some clones in this sample may be carry-over from other donors' samples. The specimen was naive CXCR3+ CD8+ T cells from blood. Subset defined: CD45RO-CCR7+CD27+CD95- naive CD8+ T cells expressing CXCR3 (TNR3+). CDR3 protein: CASSYPTSGGSHEQFF.